The table lists the clone carrying this TCR beta chain with a few counts. Its antigen is unidentified. The data belong to a study of CD8 T cells in ankylosing spondylitis. J gave up 2 bases and V 4 bases, and 13 bases lay outside the gene matches. This CDR3 is 17 amino acids long. Germline CDR1 reads SGHTA; CDR2 reads FQGNSA. Study-level findings and limits: Seemingly distinctive of ankylosing spondylitis blood was a TCR beta motif formed by eight highly homologous variants. Disease-associated clones were CD8+ and fairly uncommon in peripheral blood. From matched ankylosing spondylitis synovial fluid, disease-linked clones were reportedly recovered at significantly enriched levels.

TCRdb recomputed calls from the 5' RACE reads with MiXCR, one row per CDR3 protein. This table has about 800,000 distinct CDR3 sequences, 10% to 15% appearing once. The TCR comes from a male donor with ankylosing spondylitis. The rearrangement uses TRBV7-2 and TRBJ2-7, with 8 bases fitting TRBD2. Sequenced input: blood, either unsorted or a sorted T cell fraction (not recorded which). The CDR3 here is CASSSPGGTRIPYEQYF. In nucleotides, the CDR3 is TGTGCCAGCAGCTCGCCGGGAGGGACAAGAATACCCTACGAGCAGTACTTC.